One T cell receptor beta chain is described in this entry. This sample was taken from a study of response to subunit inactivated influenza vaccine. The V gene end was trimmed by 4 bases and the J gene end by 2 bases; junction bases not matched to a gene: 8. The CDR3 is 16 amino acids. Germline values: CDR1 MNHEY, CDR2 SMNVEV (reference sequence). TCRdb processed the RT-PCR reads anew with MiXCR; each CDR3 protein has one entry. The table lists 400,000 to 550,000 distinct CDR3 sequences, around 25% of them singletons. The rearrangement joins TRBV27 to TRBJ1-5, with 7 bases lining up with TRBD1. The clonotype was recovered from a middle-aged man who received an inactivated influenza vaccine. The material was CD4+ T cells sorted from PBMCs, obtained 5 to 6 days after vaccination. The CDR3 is CASSSQQGRGNQPQHF. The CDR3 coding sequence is TGTGCCAGCAGTTCCCAACAGGGGAGGGGCAATCAGCCCCAGCATTTT.